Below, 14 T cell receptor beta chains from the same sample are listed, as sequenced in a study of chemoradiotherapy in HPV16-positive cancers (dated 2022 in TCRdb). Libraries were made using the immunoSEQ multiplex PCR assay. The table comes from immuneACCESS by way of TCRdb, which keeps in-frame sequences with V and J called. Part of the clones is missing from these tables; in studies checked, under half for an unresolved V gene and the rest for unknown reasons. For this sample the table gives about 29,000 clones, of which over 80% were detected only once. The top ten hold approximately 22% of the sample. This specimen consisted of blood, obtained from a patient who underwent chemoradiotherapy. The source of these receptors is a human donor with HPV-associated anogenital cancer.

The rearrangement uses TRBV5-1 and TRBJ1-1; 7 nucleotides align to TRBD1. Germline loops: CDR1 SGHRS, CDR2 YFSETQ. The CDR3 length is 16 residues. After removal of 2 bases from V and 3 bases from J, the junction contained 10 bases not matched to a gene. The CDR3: CASSLLRQGGDTEAFF. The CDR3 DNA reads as TGCGCCAGCAGCTTATTGAGACAGGGCGGGGACACTGAAGCTTTCTTT.

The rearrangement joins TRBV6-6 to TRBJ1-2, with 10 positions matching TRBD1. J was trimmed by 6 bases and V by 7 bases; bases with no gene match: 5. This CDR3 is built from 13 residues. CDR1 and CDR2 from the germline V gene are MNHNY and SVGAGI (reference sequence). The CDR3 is CASNKDRGDGYTF. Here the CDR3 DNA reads TGTGCCAGCAACAAGGACAGGGGGGATGGCTACACCTTC.

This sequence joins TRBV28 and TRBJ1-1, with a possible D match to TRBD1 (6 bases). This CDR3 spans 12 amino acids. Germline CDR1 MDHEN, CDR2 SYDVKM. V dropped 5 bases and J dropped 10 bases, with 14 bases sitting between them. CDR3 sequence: CASSRYREGAFF. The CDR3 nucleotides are TGTGCCAGCAGTCGATACAGGGAAGGAGCTTTCTTT.

CDR3 sequence (DNA): TGTGCCAGTAGGCGCTCCGGGACAGGGCAAGAGACCCAGTACTTC. It encodes CASRRSGTGQETQYF. The rearrangement links TRBV19 to TRBJ2-5; 9 bases are shared with TRBD1. V lost 6 bases to trimming and J lost 2 bases; unmatched junction nucleotides: 7. The CDR3 covers 15 residues. Germline V gives CDR1 LNHDA, CDR2 SQIVND (reference sequence).

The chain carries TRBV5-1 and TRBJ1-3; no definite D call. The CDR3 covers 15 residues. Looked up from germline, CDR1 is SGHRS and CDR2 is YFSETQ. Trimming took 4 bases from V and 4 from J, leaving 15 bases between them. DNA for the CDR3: TGCGCCAGCAGCACGGACGGAGCTCTCGGAAACACCATATATTTT. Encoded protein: CASSTDGALGNTIYF.

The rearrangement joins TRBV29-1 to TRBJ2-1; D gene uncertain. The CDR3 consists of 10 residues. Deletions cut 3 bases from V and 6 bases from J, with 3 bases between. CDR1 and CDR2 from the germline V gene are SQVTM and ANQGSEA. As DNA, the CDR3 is TGCAGCGTTGACATCAATGAGCAGTTCTTC. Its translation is CSVDINEQFF.

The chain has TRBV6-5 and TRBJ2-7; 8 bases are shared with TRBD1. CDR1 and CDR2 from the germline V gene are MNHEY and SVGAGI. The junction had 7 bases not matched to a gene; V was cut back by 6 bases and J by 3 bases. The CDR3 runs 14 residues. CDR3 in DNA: TGTGCCAGCAGCCCCGACAGGGGCCTCTACGAGCAGTACTTC. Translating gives CASSPDRGLYEQYF.

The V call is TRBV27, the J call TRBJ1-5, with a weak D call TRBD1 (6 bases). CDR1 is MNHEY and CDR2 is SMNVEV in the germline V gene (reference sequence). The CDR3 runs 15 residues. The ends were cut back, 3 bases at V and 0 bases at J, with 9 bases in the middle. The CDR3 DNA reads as TGTGCCAGCAGTTTTTCGGGGGCTAGCAATCAGCCCCAGCATTTT. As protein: CASSFSGASNQPQHF.

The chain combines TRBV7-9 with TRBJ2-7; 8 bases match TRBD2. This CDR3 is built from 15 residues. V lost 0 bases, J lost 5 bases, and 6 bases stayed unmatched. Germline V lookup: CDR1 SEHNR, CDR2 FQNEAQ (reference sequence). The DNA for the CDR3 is TGTGCCAGCAGCTTAGCGGCCAGCGGGAGACACGAGCAGTACTTC. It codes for CASSLAASGRHEQYF.

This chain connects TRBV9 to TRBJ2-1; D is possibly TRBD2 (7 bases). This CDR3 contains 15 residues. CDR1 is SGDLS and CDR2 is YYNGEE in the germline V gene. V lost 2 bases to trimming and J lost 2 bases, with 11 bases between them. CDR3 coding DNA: TGTGCCAGCAGCGTCGAGGGGGGGGCCTACAATGAGCAGTTCTTC. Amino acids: CASSVEGGAYNEQFF.

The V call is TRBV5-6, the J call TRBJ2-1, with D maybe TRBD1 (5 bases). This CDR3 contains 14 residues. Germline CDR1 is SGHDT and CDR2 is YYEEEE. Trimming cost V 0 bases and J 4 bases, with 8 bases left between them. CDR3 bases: TGTGCCAGCAGCTTGGGGGGCGAATACAATGAGCAGTTCTTC. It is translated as CASSLGGEYNEQFF.

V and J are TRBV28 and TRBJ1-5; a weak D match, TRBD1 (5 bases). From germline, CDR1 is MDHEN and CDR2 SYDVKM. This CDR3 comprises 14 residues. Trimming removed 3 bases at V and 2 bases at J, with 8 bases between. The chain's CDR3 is CASSFSRGNQPQHF. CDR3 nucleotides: TGTGCCAGCAGTTTTTCCAGGGGCAATCAGCCCCAGCATTTT.

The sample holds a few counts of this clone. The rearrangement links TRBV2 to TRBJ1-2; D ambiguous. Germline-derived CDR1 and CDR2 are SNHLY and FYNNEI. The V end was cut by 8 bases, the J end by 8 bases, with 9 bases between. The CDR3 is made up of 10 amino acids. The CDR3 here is CASGIRGYTF. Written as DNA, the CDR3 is TGTGCCAGCGGGATCAGGGGCTACACCTTC.

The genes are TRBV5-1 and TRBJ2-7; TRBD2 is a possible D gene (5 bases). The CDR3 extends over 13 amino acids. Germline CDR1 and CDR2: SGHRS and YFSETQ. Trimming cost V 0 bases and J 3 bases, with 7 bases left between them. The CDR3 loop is CASSLAEGYEQYF. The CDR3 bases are TGCGCCAGCAGCTTGGCCGAGGGCTACGAGCAGTACTTC.